This T cell receptor (beta chain) was identified in a study of OX40 agonist ivuxolimab in advanced cancers. Study as a whole: Treatment received earlier with anti-PD-1, anti-PD-L1 or anti-CTLA-4 agents was allowed, and over 30% had some. Three patients, one with hepatocellular carcinoma and two with cutaneous melanoma, responded partially.

General study points: The antigens recognized by the expanded peripheral T cells, that is their antigen specificity, were not determined. Expanded clones were, on average, more numerous in CD8+ T cells than in CD4+.

Remarks on this clone: Its antigen is not identified.

V was pared by 4 bases and J by 1 base, with 8 bases of the junction left unmatched. The V gene's germline CDR1 is SGHNT and CDR2 YYREEE (reference sequence). This CDR3 spans 16 amino acids. Clones were read by immunoSEQ multiplex PCR, and TCRdb kept only the in-frame ones, dropping some. The sample includes 80,000 to 95,000 clones, 65% to 90% seen only once; the top ten take 2%. This material consisted of CD4+ or CD8+ T cells sorted from blood, taken in a trial of the OX40 agonist ivuxolimab. This TCR derives from an adult with an advanced solid tumor such as melanoma, head and neck, liver or kidney cancer. The chain joins TRBV5-4 to TRBJ2-4; TRBD1 matches at 7 bases. CDR3 sequence (DNA): TGTGCCAGCAGCGGACAGGACTTAGCCGCCAAAAACATTCAGTACTTC. Translated: CASSGQDLAAKNIQYF.